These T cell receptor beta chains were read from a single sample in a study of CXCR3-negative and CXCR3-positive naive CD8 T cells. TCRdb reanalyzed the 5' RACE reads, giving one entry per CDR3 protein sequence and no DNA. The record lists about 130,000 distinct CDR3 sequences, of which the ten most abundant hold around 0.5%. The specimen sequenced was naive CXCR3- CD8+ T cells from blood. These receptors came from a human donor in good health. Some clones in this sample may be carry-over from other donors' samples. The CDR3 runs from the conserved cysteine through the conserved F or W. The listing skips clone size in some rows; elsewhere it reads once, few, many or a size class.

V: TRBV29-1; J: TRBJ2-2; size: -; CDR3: CSVEDLTGQGLATGELFF
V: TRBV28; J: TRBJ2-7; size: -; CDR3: CASSPWGTSDGEQYF
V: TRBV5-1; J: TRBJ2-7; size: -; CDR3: CASSFDSPNYEQYF
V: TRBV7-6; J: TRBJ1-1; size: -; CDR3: CASSSLYQEEAFF
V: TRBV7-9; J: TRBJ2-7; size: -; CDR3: CASSQVRGQGRYEQYF
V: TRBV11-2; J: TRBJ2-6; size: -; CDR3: CASSLVGGGPSGANVLTF
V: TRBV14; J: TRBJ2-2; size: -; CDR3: CASSQDLREPGGELFF
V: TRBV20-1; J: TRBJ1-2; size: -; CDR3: CSAREPGLPSGYTF
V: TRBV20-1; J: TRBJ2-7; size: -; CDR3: CSARDGPQGVIYEQYF
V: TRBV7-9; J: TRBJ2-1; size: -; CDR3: CASSYGSYRGLAGAHEQFF
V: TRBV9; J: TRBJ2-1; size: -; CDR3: CASSVSGGAWNEQFF
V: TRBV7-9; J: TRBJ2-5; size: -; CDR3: CASSLGIETQYF
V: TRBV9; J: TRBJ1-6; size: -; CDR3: CASSLEPGQGLSPLHF
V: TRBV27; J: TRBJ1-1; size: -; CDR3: CASSFSASNTEAFF
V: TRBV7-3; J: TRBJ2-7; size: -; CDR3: CASSLRDRETYEQYF
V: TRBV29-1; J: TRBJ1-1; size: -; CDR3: CSVEAVDVNTEAFF
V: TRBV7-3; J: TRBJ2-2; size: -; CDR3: CASSVVGGSYTGELFF
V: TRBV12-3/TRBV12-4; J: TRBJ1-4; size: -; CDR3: CASSFILTGYNEKLFF
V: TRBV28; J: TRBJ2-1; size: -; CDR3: CASSLPGTSGGNEQFF
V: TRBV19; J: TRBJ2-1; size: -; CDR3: CASSQIQHSYNEQFF
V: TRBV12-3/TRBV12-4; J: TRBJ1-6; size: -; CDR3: CASSLLGLSNSPLHF
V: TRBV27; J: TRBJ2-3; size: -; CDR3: CASSSTGRTETSTDTQYF
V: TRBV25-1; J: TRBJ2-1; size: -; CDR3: CASSEEGLAGAVYEQFF
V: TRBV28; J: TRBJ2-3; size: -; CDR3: CASSTLQRGLADTQYF
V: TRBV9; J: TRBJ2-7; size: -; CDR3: CASSVGGDTAYEQYF
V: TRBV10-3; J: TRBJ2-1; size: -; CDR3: CASLDPGSWYNGQFF
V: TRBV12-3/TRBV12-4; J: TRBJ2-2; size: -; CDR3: CASSFRGNTGELFF
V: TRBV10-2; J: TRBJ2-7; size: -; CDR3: CASSGGGVDEQYF
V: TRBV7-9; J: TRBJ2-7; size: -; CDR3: CASSPILASMDEQYF
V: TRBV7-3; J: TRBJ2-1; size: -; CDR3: CASRISSGRSYNEQFF
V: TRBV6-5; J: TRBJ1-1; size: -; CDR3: CASSPTGSNTEAFF
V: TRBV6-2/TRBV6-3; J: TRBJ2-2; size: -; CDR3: CASSTNPLTWLANTGELFF
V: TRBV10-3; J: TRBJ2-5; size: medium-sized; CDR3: CAISTSGGQETQYF
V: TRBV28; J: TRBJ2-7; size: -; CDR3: CASSDYGGLREQYF
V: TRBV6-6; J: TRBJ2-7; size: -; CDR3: CASSGILSYEQYF
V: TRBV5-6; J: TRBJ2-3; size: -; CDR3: CASRVRTGRGDTQYF
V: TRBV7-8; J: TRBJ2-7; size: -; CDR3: CASHPSGQGIPYEQYF
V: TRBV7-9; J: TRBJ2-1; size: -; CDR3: CASSFGREPSYNEQFF
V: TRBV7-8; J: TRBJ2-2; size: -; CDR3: CASSLAGVAGGGTGELFF
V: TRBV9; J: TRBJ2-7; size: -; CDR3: CASSVSGRDEQYF
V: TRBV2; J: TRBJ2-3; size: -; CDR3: CASSEQRGGDTDTQYF
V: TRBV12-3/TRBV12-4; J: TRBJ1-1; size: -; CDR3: CASSPRGITRGAFF
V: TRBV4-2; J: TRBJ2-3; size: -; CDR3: CASSQRQGSGDTQYF
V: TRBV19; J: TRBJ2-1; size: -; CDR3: CASSMPGSSYNEQFF
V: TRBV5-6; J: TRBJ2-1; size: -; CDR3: CASSLLAAQYNEQFF
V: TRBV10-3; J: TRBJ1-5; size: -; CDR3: CAIPLPDSNQPQHF
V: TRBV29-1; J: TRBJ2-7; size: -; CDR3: CSVWGADYEQYF
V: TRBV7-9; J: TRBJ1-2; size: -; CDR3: CASSLGGTDYGYTF
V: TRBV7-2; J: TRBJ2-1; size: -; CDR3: CASGGQIYNEQFF
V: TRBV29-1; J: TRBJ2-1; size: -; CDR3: CSAPAGTGGRLSSYNEQFF
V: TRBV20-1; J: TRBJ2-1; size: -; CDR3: CSEVGVHSYNEQFF
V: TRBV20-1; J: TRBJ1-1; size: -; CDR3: CSASLGGTEAFF
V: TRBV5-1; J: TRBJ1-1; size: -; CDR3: CASSFGQGGAFF
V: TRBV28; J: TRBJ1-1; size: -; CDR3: CASSHTGILGEAFF
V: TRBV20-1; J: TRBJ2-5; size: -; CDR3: CSASHGGGGETQYF
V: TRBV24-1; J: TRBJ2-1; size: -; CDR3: CATGVAGSHNEQFF
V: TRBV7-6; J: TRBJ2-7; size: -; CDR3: CASSPGPRRGYEQYF
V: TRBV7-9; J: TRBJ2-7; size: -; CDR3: CASSGESSYEQYF
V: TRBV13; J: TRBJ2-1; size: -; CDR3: CASSLATSYNEQFF